This T cell receptor (beta chain) was sequenced for a study of blood T cell repertoires in COVID-19. At the level of the study: From T cells, B-cell-depleted T cells, or PBMCs came the material, which was cDNA or gDNA.

TCRdb keeps only in-frame clones here, not all; method: immunoSEQ multiplex PCR. The table shows about 190,000 clones, with about 86% occurring only once. Trimming took off 6 bases at V and 0 bases at J, with 15 bases between the two ends. The CDR3 has 16 amino acids. Germline CDR1 SGHNT, CDR2 YYREEE (reference sequence). This sequence joins TRBV5-4 and TRBJ2-2; maybe TRBD1 (5 bases). The TCR comes from a man aged 25-40 years with active or convalescent COVID-19. The sequenced sample was peripheral blood. Written as DNA, the CDR3 is TGTGCCAGCACCGAAACTCAGGGCCCGAACACCGGGGAGCTGTTTTTT. It specifies CASTETQGPNTGELFF. The complete variable domain, with remaining parts taken from reference TRBV5-4 and TRBJ2-2, reads ETGVTQSPTHLIKTRGQQVTLRCSSQSGHNTVSWYQQALGQGPQFIFQYYREEENGRGNFPPRFSGLQFPNYSSELNVNALELDDSALYLCASTETQGPNTGELFFGEGSRLTVL.